These 18 T cell receptor beta chains share one sample of origin, sequenced in a study of blood T cell repertoires in COVID-19 (dated by TCRdb to 2018 to 2020). The receptor library was made with the immunoSEQ multiplex PCR assay. TCRdb provides this immuneACCESS table in a form limited to in-frame rearrangements. Some clones are lacking; in checked studies, under half of them reflect an unresolved V gene, and why the rest are absent is not known. This sample comprises 300,000 to 350,000 clones, about 90% of them detected only once. The ten largest clones add up to roughly a tenth of the sample. The material sequenced was PBMCs or T cells enriched from blood (not recorded which). The receptors here all came from a woman aged 25 to 39 who had recovered from COVID-19.

V usage is TRBV27 and J usage is TRBJ2-7; the D gene is possibly TRBD1 (5 bases). The V end lost 4 bases, the J end lost 1 base, and 11 bases lay between the germline ends. CDR3 length: 14 amino acids. The germline CDR1 and CDR2 sequences are MNHEY and SMNVEV (reference sequence). The CDR3 spells CASSSVDRSYEQYF. As DNA, the CDR3 is TGTGCCAGCAGTTCCGTCGACAGATCCTACGAGCAGTACTTC.

The genes are TRBV19 and TRBJ1-1; 8 nucleotides agree with TRBD1. This CDR3 is 14 amino acids long. CDR1 is LNHDA, CDR2 SQIVND, per germline (reference sequence). V trimming: 6 bases; J trimming: 10 bases; junction bases outside the gene matches: 13. CDR3 loop: CASSDDRGDSGAFF. The CDR3 bases are TGTGCCAGTAGCGACGACAGGGGAGACTCGGGAGCTTTCTTT.

The CDR3 is CASSQVGASEQYF. The CDR3, as DNA: TGTGCCAGCAGCCAAGTGGGGGCCAGCGAGCAGTACTTC. The chain employs TRBV13 and TRBJ2-7; TRBD1 is a possible D gene (6 bases). Trimming shortened V by 5 bases and J by 6 bases, and 14 bases separated the two germline ends. The CDR3 is 13 amino acids. Germline CDR1 reads PRHDT; CDR2 reads FYEKMQ (reference sequence). Full variable domain (outside the CDR3, taken from reference TRBV13 and TRBJ2-7): AAGVIQSPRHLIKEKRETATLKCYPIPRHDTVYWYQQGPGQDPQFLISFYEKMQSDKGSIPDRFSAQQFSDYHSELNMSSLELGDSALYFCASSQVGASEQYFGPGTRLTVT.

This clone was seen once. The chain joins TRBV27 to TRBJ2-6; D is possibly TRBD2 (5 bases). The V end lost 3 bases, the J end lost 0 bases, and 12 bases lay between the germline ends. CDR1 is MNHEY, CDR2 SMNVEV, per germline (reference sequence). The CDR3 runs to 17 residues. The CDR3: CASSFGLYNSGANVLTF. CDR3 bases: TGTGCCAGCAGTTTTGGACTTTACAACTCTGGGGCCAACGTCCTGACTTTC.

The chain couples TRBV24-1 to TRBJ2-7; 9 nucleotides agree with TRBD1. The length of the CDR3 is 14 residues. Germline lookup yields CDR1 KGHDR and CDR2 SFDVKD. V dropped 7 bases and J dropped 4; count of bases not matched to a gene: 7. The CDR3 bases are TGTGCCACCAGCCCCGGACAGGGGTCTTACGAGCAGTACTTC. Translating gives CATSPGQGSYEQYF.

CDR3 region: CASSLSGTGAGYTF. The CDR3 DNA sequence: TGTGCCAGCAGTTTATCCGGGACAGGGGCTGGCTACACCTTC. The genes are TRBV28 and TRBJ1-2; 10 bases align to TRBD1. The CDR3 spans 14 residues. CDR1 and CDR2 from the germline V gene are MDHEN and SYDVKM. V was clipped by 1 base and J by 7 bases; unmatched bases: 3.

This clone was seen only once. The chain employs TRBV12-5 and TRBJ1-5; TRBD1 aligns across 7 bases. V gave up 1 base and J gave up 8 bases; unmatched junction bases: 8. CDR1 is LGHNT, CDR2 FRNRAP, per germline. This CDR3 spans 15 amino acids. CDR3 in DNA: TGTGCTAGTGGTTTGGAGTCAGGGGGTAAGGAGCCCCAGCATTTT. Amino acids: CASGLESGGKEPQHF.

This clone was counted a single time. The chain employs TRBV19 and TRBJ2-1; 9 nucleotides align to TRBD2. With 6 bases clipped from V and 7 bases from J, the junction kept 10 bases outside the gene matches. Germline assignment: CDR1 LNHDA and CDR2 SQIVND (reference sequence). This CDR3 is 15 amino acids long. CDR3 bases: TGTGCCAGTAGGGCTATAGGACTAGCGTATAATGAGCAGTTCTTC. It translates to CASRAIGLAYNEQFF.

This CDR3 reads CASSVTGEDTEAFF. CDR3 DNA sequence: TGTGCCAGCAGCGTAACAGGGGAGGACACTGAAGCTTTCTTT. The rearrangement links TRBV11-3 to TRBJ1-1, with 7 bases that match TRBD1. This CDR3 has 14 residues. Per the germline V gene, CDR1 is SGHNT and CDR2 is YENEEA. V was pared by 5 bases and J by 3 bases, with 6 bases of the junction left unmatched.

The chain uses TRBV10-3 and TRBJ1-5, with 8 bases lining up with TRBD1. This CDR3 is 14 amino acids long. Germline-derived CDR1 and CDR2 are ENHRY and SYGVKD. Trimming cost V 6 bases and J 4 bases; bases outside gene matches: 5. The CDR3 spells CAISGQGINQPQHF. In DNA, the CDR3 is TGTGCCATCAGCGGACAGGGTATAAATCAGCCCCAGCATTTT.

The genes are TRBV27 and TRBJ2-7; TRBD1 aligns across 9 bases. The CDR3 is 12 amino acids. The germline CDR1 and CDR2 sequences are MNHEY and SMNVEV (reference sequence). Trimming removed 8 bases from V and 5 bases from J; junction bases left unmatched: 4. This chain's CDR3 is CASRDRAHEQYF. The CDR3 nucleotides are TGTGCCAGCCGGGACAGGGCCCACGAGCAGTACTTC.

The V and J genes are TRBV24-1 and TRBJ2-5, with 14 positions matching TRBD2. This CDR3 spans 21 amino acids. The germline gives CDR1 KGHDR, CDR2 SFDVKD. Losses at the gene ends were 5 bases for V and 2 bases for J; bases not matched to a gene: 18. The CDR3 loop reads CATSGRGTSGRNWKDQETQYF. DNA of the CDR3: TGTGCCACCAGTGGTAGGGGGACTAGCGGGAGAAATTGGAAAGATCAAGAGACCCAGTACTTC.

V gene TRBV30 combines with J gene TRBJ1-5; TRBD1 matches 8 bases. This CDR3 has 14 amino acids. Trimming at V came to 3 bases and at J to 2 bases, leaving 3 bases not matched to a gene. Germline values: CDR1 GTSNPN, CDR2 SVGIG (reference sequence). The CDR3 DNA reads TGTGCCTGGAGCTTACAGGGGGGCAATCAGCCCCAGCATTTT. It encodes CAWSLQGGNQPQHF. The entire variable domain, with the rest obtained from reference TRBV30 and TRBJ1-5, is as follows: SQTIHQWPATLVQPVGSPLSLECTVEGTSNPNLYWYRQAAGRGLQLLFYSVGIGQISSEVPQNLSASRPQDRQFILSSKKLLLSDSGFYLCAWSLQGGNQPQHFGDGTRLSIL.

This chain connects TRBV29-1 to TRBJ2-3; TRBD2 agrees at 11 bases. The CDR3 covers 18 residues. The V and J ends lost 3 bases and 0 bases, in that order; junction bases with no gene match: 11. Germline V gene data show CDR1 as SQVTM and CDR2 as ANQGSEA. CDR3 nucleotides: TGCAGCGTTGACCCTACTAGCGGGAGATCCCCTAGCACAGATACGCAGTATTTT. This codes for CSVDPTSGRSPSTDTQYF.

This chain connects TRBV28 to TRBJ2-7; D is unclear. Germline-derived CDR1 and CDR2 are MDHEN and SYDVKM. This CDR3 has 15 amino acids. As DNA, the CDR3 is TGTGGAGGCCTGGAGTTTTTCCTTAGTCCCTACGAGCAGTACTTC. Protein product: CGGLEFFLSPYEQYF.

Notes on this clone: The sample contains more than one DNA sequence encoding this CDR3. This chain uses TRBV29-1 with TRBJ1-2; D is uncertain. The length of the CDR3 is 11 residues. The V end lost 4 bases, the J end lost 3 bases, and 6 bases lay between the germline ends. Germline CDR1 and CDR2: SQVTM and ANQGSEA. The CDR3 sequence: CSVGTDYGYTF. For the CDR3, the DNA is TGCAGCGTTGGGACTGACTATGGCTACACCTTC.

J is TRBJ2-3 and V is TRBV7-8; a weak D match, TRBD2 (5 bases). Between the trimmed V and J ends, which lost 0 bases and 2 bases, there was a span of 6 bases. The CDR3 is made up of 14 amino acids. CDR1 and CDR2 from the germline V gene are SGHVS and FQNEAQ. Here the CDR3 DNA reads TGTGCCAGCAGCTTAGCGGGAGTCACAGATACGCAGTATTTT. Translation gives CASSLAGVTDTQYF.

This chain links TRBV6-1 with TRBJ1-2, with D possibly TRBD1 on 6 matching bases. V lost 6 bases and J lost 6, with 17 bases in between. Germline CDR1 reads MNHNS; CDR2 reads SASEGT. This CDR3 is 14 amino acids long. DNA of the CDR3: TGTGCCAGCAGGACAGGCTCCTGGGGGCATGGCTACACCTTC. It is translated as CASRTGSWGHGYTF.